The source of this T cell receptor beta chain is a study of graft-versus-host responses after intestinal transplantation. Study overall: Multivisceral, liver-intestinal, or isolated intestinal transplants were received by the recipients. Induction with anti-thymocyte globulin, then tacrolimus and steroids for around three years, was given to all recipients.

Study results and caveats: Some patients had graft-donor T cell macrochimerism. In their allografts, the ratios of graft-versus-host to host-versus-graft T cell clones were high.

Assay used: immunoSEQ multiplex PCR; TCRdb lists only in-frame clones, some missing. There are 25,000 to 35,000 clones in the sample; 70% to 90% occur only once, and about 9.9% lies in the top ten. Worth noting for this clone: The antigen is undetermined.

The V and J ends lost 4 bases and 1 base respectively, with 12 bases between them. Germline CDR1 and CDR2: MNHEY and SMNVEV (reference sequence). This CDR3 is 15 amino acids long. The chain uses TRBV27 and TRBJ2-3, with a possible D match to TRBD2 (5 bases). The sequence was obtained from a human patient who received an intestinal transplant, so some T cells may come from the graft donor. Here the sequenced sample was PBMCs, taken about 430 days after intestinal transplantation. The CDR3 reads CASSSLAFGTDTQYF. The CDR3 DNA reads TGTGCCAGCAGTTCGCTAGCTTTCGGCACAGATACGCAGTATTTT.